The 32 T cell receptor beta chains below all came from one sample that was sequenced in a study of cytomegalovirus exposure and HLA in healthy donors. This PCR relied on a set of 60 Vbeta primers and 13 Jbeta primers. Repertoires were generated with immunoSEQ multiplex PCR, while TCRdb's copy carries only in-frame clones and drops some. The top ten clones hold about a tenth of a sample with 150,000 or so clones, roughly 85% of them seen once. The specimen was PBMCs. These receptors all come from a man between 18 and 35 years old in good health and CMV-seropositive.

The table lists this clone with a few counts. This likely comes from a read error, as the CDR3 has no conserved phenylalanine or tryptophan at its end. This chain links TRBV2 with TRBJ1-6; 7 bases map to TRBD1. Germline V CDR1 and CDR2: SNHLY, FYNNEI. The CDR3 contains 14 residues. V shed 6 bases and J 6 bases; nucleotides not matched to a gene: 5. This CDR3 reads CASSGDSRNSPLHL. DNA of the CDR3: TGTGCCAGCAGCGGGGACAGCCGTAATTCACCCCTCCACCTT.

Details on this clone: The CDR3 carries no conserved terminal phenylalanine or tryptophan, so it likely arises from a read error. This sequence joins TRBV6-5 and TRBJ1-6, with 8 positions matching TRBD1. The CDR3 is 13 residues long. Losses at the gene ends were 5 bases for V and 13 bases for J; bases not matched to a gene: 7. Germline V lookup: CDR1 MNHEY, CDR2 SVGAGI. The CDR3 nucleotides read TGTGCCAGCAGTATAGCACAGGGGGTGCCCCTCCACCTT. Amino acid sequence: CASSIAQGVPLHL.

J is TRBJ1-6 and V is TRBV27; D may be TRBD1 (5 bases). Germline V gene data show CDR1 as MNHEY and CDR2 as SMNVEV (reference sequence). The V end lost 6 bases, the J end lost 4 bases, and 16 bases lay between the germline ends. CDR3 length: 16 residues. The CDR3 loop is CASRPQGKIYNSPLHF. CDR3 sequence (DNA): TGTGCCAGCAGGCCCCAGGGAAAGATATATAATTCACCCCTCCACTTT.

The rearrangement joins TRBV6-5 to TRBJ2-7, with 8 bases lining up with TRBD1. This CDR3 contains 13 residues. Germline CDR1 and CDR2: MNHEY and SVGAGI. With 6 bases clipped from V and 5 bases from J, the junction kept 6 bases outside the gene matches. Here the CDR3 reads CASSPGQVNEQYF. CDR3 in DNA: TGTGCCAGCAGCCCGGGACAGGTAAACGAGCAGTACTTC.

The chain employs TRBV27 and TRBJ1-2; D is perhaps TRBD1 (5 bases). The V gene's germline CDR1 is MNHEY and CDR2 SMNVEV (reference sequence). This CDR3 is 13 amino acids long. V shed 6 bases and J shed 4 bases, with 12 bases lying between them. In DNA form, the CDR3 reads TGTGCCAGCAGGGGGGGTTTCGGCTATGGCTACACCTTC. Encoded protein: CASRGGFGYGYTF.

The chain has TRBV4-3 and TRBJ1-2, with D unclear. The CDR3 covers 17 residues. Germline CDR1 and CDR2: LGHNA and YSLEER. The V gene lost 1 base and the J gene lost 4 bases, with 19 bases spanning the gap. CDR3 residues: CASSQGFTASNFYGYTF. The CDR3 region has the DNA TGCGCCAGCAGCCAAGGGTTTACAGCTTCTAACTTCTATGGCTACACCTTC.

This chain uses TRBV30 with TRBJ2-5, with 9 bases aligning to TRBD2. Germline trimming cut 1 base from V and 5 bases from J; bases unmatched to any gene: 11. The CDR3 extends over 16 amino acids. Looked up from germline, CDR1 is GTSNPN and CDR2 is SVGIG (reference sequence). CDR3 amino acids: CAWSGPSGKKRETQYF. Here the CDR3 DNA reads TGTGCCTGGAGTGGGCCTAGCGGGAAGAAACGCGAGACCCAGTACTTC.

The chain links TRBV6-5 to TRBJ1-5; D ambiguous. Germline CDR1 reads MNHEY; CDR2 reads SVGAGI. This CDR3 comprises 12 residues. Trimming shortened V by 5 bases and J by 7 bases, and 9 bases separated the two germline ends. The CDR3 region has the DNA TGTGCCAGCAGTCCACCGGGACAGCCCCAGCATTTT. Its protein is CASSPPGQPQHF.

This clone has only one observation. The gene calls are TRBV12-5 and TRBJ1-1; TRBD1 might be the D (6 bases). Germline-derived CDR1 and CDR2 are LGHNT and FRNRAP. The V end was cut by 1 base, the J end by 10 bases, with 10 bases between. The CDR3 is 12 amino acids. The CDR3, as DNA: TGTGCTAGTGGTTTGGATTCAGGGGTAGCTTTCTTT. It encodes CASGLDSGVAFF.

The chain couples TRBV4-3 to TRBJ2-5, with 9 bases identical to TRBD1. V shed 0 bases and J 5 bases; nucleotides not matched to a gene: 4. There are 15 residues in the CDR3. Germline CDR1 reads LGHNA; CDR2 reads YSLEER. The CDR3 sequence is CASSQDTGGLETQYF. CDR3 nucleotides: TGCGCCAGCAGCCAAGACACAGGGGGCCTGGAGACCCAGTACTTC.

CDR3 amino acids: CASSLGTAYYTEAFF. The CDR3 nucleotides read TGTGCCAGCAGCTTGGGGACAGCTTATTACACTGAAGCTTTCTTT. The gene calls are TRBV5-6 and TRBJ1-1, with D possibly TRBD1 on 6 matching bases. This CDR3 is 15 amino acids long. Deletions cut 0 bases from V and 3 bases from J, with 12 bases between. Germline CDR1 reads SGHDT; CDR2 reads YYEEEE.

The rearrangement joins TRBV7-2 to TRBJ2-7; D gene uncertain. Trimming removed 8 bases at V and 4 bases at J, with 18 bases between. CDR1 is SGHTA and CDR2 is FQGNSA in the germline V gene. This CDR3 comprises 14 residues. In DNA form, the CDR3 reads TGTGCCAGCCAAGCTTATACTGCTATTTACGAGCAGTACTTC. Protein product: CASQAYTAIYEQYF.

The genes are TRBV7-9 and TRBJ2-1; tentative D call: TRBD1 (6 bases). Germline V CDR1 and CDR2: SEHNR, FQNEAQ (reference sequence). The V and J ends lost 4 bases and 6 bases respectively, with 16 bases between them. The CDR3 has 15 amino acids. CDR3 bases: TGTGCCAGCAGCTCTACCTGGGAAGGGGGCAATGAGCAGTTCTTC. Translated: CASSSTWEGGNEQFF.

The CDR3 sequence is CASSPDRTGRVVTGANVLTF. The CDR3 coding sequence is TGTGCCAGTAGTCCCGACCGGACAGGGAGAGTTGTAACTGGGGCCAACGTCCTGACTTTC. The gene calls are TRBV19 and TRBJ2-6; 8 nucleotides match TRBD1. The CDR3 is made up of 20 amino acids. V shed 5 bases and J 2 bases; nucleotides not matched to a gene: 17. Germline values: CDR1 LNHDA, CDR2 SQIVND (reference sequence). Based on the CDR3 plus reference TRBV19 and TRBJ2-6, the full variable domain is DGGITQSPKYLFRKEGQNVTLSCEQNLNHDAMYWYRQDPGQGLRLIYYSQIVNDFQKGDIAEGYSVSREKKESFPLTVTSAQKNPTAFYLCASSPDRTGRVVTGANVLTFGAGSRLTVL.

The chain uses TRBV4-3 and TRBJ2-6, with 7 bases lining up with TRBD2. CDR1 is LGHNA and CDR2 is YSLEER in the germline V gene. CDR3 length: 18 amino acids. J was trimmed by 0 bases and V by 3 bases; bases with no gene match: 8. CDR3 sequence reads: CASSQSGEGTSGANVLTF. The CDR3 DNA follows: TGCGCCAGCAGCCAGAGTGGGGAGGGGACCTCTGGGGCCAACGTCCTGACTTTC.

This chain joins TRBV9 and TRBJ2-7; TRBD2 matches at 8 bases. The CDR3 totals 15 residues. Trimming at V came to 1 base and at J to 5 bases, leaving 8 bases not matched to a gene. Germline V CDR1 and CDR2: SGDLS, YYNGEE. The CDR3 reads CASSVFGTSGDEQYF. The CDR3 DNA follows: TGTGCCAGCAGCGTATTCGGGACTAGTGGTGACGAGCAGTACTTC. The entire variable domain, with the rest obtained from reference TRBV9 and TRBJ2-7, is as follows: DSGVTQTPKHLITATGQRVTLRCSPRSGDLSVYWYQQSLDQGLQFLIQYYNGEERAKGNILERFSAQQFPDLHSELNLSSLELGDSALYFCASSVFGTSGDEQYFGPGTRLTVT.

This clone was counted a few times. The V gene is TRBV5-1, the J gene TRBJ2-1; D remains ambiguous. The V gene lost 0 bases and the J gene lost 7 bases, with 17 bases spanning the gap. The CDR3 covers 16 residues. CDR1 SGHRS and CDR2 YFSETQ come from the germline V gene. The CDR3 DNA sequence: TGCGCCAGCAGCTTGGACCGGTCTAGTGGCTTGAATGAGCAGTTCTTC. As protein: CASSLDRSSGLNEQFF.

The V call is TRBV30, the J call TRBJ2-1; the match to TRBD2 covers 12 bases. Per germline, CDR1 GTSNPN and CDR2 SVGIG (reference sequence). V dropped 4 bases and J dropped 12; count of bases not matched to a gene: 19. This CDR3 spans 17 amino acids. CDR3 nucleotide sequence: TGTGCCTGGACCCGAGGACTAGCGGGGAGGGGCCGGAAGGGGCAGTTCTTC. Amino acids: CAWTRGLAGRGRKGQFF.

This clone came up once. CDR3 protein: CASSFRTEAFF. CDR3 nucleotides: TGTGCCAGCAGCTTTCGCACTGAAGCTTTCTTT. The chain has TRBV5-6 and TRBJ1-1; the D is unclear. The CDR3 loop spans 11 amino acids. Trimming cost V 2 bases and J 4 bases, with 3 bases left between them. The germline gives CDR1 SGHDT, CDR2 YYEEEE.

The chain joins TRBV6-6 to TRBJ2-7; D is perhaps TRBD1 (6 bases). Per the germline V gene, CDR1 is MNHNY and CDR2 is SVGAGI (reference sequence). V shed 0 bases and J shed 3 bases, with 9 bases lying between them. The CDR3 is 14 residues long. Here the CDR3 DNA reads TGTGCCAGCAGTTACTCGGACAGATTCTACGAGCAGTACTTC. It specifies CASSYSDRFYEQYF.

The V call is TRBV4-1, the J call TRBJ2-1, with 13 bases that match TRBD2. The CDR3 totals 16 residues. J lost 7 bases, V lost 4 bases, and 7 bases had no gene match. The germline V gene encodes CDR1 MGHRA and CDR2 YSYEKL. The CDR3 DNA is TGCGCCAGCAGCCCCCCGGGACTAGCGGGGCAAAATGAGCAGTTCTTC. Its protein is CASSPPGLAGQNEQFF.

This clone came up a few times. CDR3 sequence reads: CASSAAASIAKNIQYF. The CDR3 nucleotides are TGTGCCAGCAGCGCAGCGGCATCAATAGCCAAAAACATTCAGTACTTC. The chain recombines TRBV9 with TRBJ2-4; D may be TRBD2 (5 bases). CDR1 and CDR2 from the germline V gene are SGDLS and YYNGEE. V was pared by 3 bases and J by 0 bases, with 13 bases between. This CDR3 contains 16 residues.

The chain carries TRBV9 and TRBJ2-2, with D tentatively TRBD2 (6 bases). The V gene lost 1 base and the J gene lost 6 bases, with 10 bases spanning the gap. The CDR3 covers 14 residues. Germline V gene lookup returns CDR1 SGDLS and CDR2 YYNGEE. The CDR3 here is CASSVPGVSGELFF. CDR3 DNA: TGTGCCAGCAGCGTACCGGGAGTATCCGGGGAGCTGTTTTTT.

This clone turned up a few times. The chain has TRBV7-2 and TRBJ2-2, with a tentative D call TRBD2 (7 bases). Germline CDR1 SGHTA, CDR2 FQGNSA. This CDR3 comprises 16 residues. Deletions cut 6 bases from V and 2 bases from J, with 16 bases between. CDR3 nucleotides: TGTGCCAGCAGGAAAAGTGGGGGGGCAAACACCGGGGAGCTGTTTTTT. It encodes CASRKSGGANTGELFF.

The V gene is TRBV2, the J gene TRBJ2-7; possibly TRBD2 for D (5 bases). Deletions cut 8 bases from V and 2 bases from J, with 19 bases between. Germline V CDR1 and CDR2: SNHLY, FYNNEI. The length of the CDR3 is 15 residues. The CDR3 DNA is TGTGCCAGCCTGAGGGCCCTCTTCGTTGCCTACGAGCAGTACTTC. It is translated as CASLRALFVAYEQYF. Based on the CDR3 plus reference TRBV2 and TRBJ2-7, the full variable domain is EPEVTQTPSHQVTQMGQEVILRCVPISNHLYFYWYRQILGQKVEFLVSFYNNEISEKSEIFDDQFSVERPDGSNFTLKIRSTKLEDSAMYFCASLRALFVAYEQYFGPGTRLTVT.

V usage is TRBV29-1 and J usage is TRBJ1-1, with no clear D. The CDR3 is made up of 14 amino acids. Trimming took 8 bases from V and 1 from J, leaving 17 bases between them. CDR1 and CDR2 (germline): SQVTM, ANQGSEA. CDR3 loop: CSSGERFGNTEAFF. The CDR3 DNA reads TGCAGCTCGGGTGAACGATTCGGGAACACTGAAGCTTTCTTT. The full variable domain, with the rest looked up from reference TRBV29-1 and TRBJ1-1, is SAVISQKPSRDICQRGTSLTIQCQVDSQVTMMFWYRQQPGQSLTLIATANQGSEATYESGFVIDKFPISRPNLTFSTLTVSNMSPEDSSIYLCSSGERFGNTEAFFGQGTRLTVV.

As DNA, the CDR3 is TGTGCCAGTACCTTGGGGACAGCCACTGAAGCTTTCTTT. Translating it yields CASTLGTATEAFF. The J gene is TRBJ1-1, the V gene TRBV19; 7 positions match TRBD1. The CDR3 has 13 amino acids. Germline assignment: CDR1 LNHDA and CDR2 SQIVND (reference sequence). J lost 4 bases, V lost 7 bases, and 6 bases had no gene match. Drawing the rest from reference TRBV19 and TRBJ1-1, the complete variable domain is DGGITQSPKYLFRKEGQNVTLSCEQNLNHDAMYWYRQDPGQGLRLIYYSQIVNDFQKGDIAEGYSVSREKKESFPLTVTSAQKNPTAFYLCASTLGTATEAFFGQGTRLTVV.

The CDR3 sequence: CASSRLTSRSGETQYF. The CDR3 DNA reads TGTGCCAGCAGCCGATTGACTAGCCGATCAGGGGAGACCCAGTACTTC. V usage is TRBV14 and J usage is TRBJ2-5; TRBD2 agrees at 7 bases. The CDR3 length is 16 residues. Germline-derived CDR1 and CDR2 are SGHDN and FVKESK. V lost 4 bases to trimming and J lost 5 bases; unmatched junction nucleotides: 13.

The chain employs TRBV10-3 and TRBJ1-2; tentative D call: TRBD1 (6 bases). The CDR3 runs to 13 residues. Germline CDR1 ENHRY, CDR2 SYGVKD. The V end lost 9 bases, the J end lost 5 bases, and 16 bases lay between the germline ends. CDR3 nucleotide sequence: TGTGCCATGTCTCTGACAGGAGTTTATGGCTACACCTTC. This sequence encodes CAMSLTGVYGYTF.

The V gene is TRBV28, the J gene TRBJ2-1; TRBD2 is a possible D gene (6 bases). V lost 3 bases and J lost 3, with 9 bases in between. Germline V gives CDR1 MDHEN, CDR2 SYDVKM. The CDR3 loop spans 14 amino acids. The chain's CDR3 is CASSFSGIYNEQFF. As DNA, the CDR3 is TGTGCCAGCAGTTTTAGCGGAATCTACAATGAGCAGTTCTTC.

The chain combines TRBV11-2 with TRBJ1-4; TRBD1 might be the D (5 bases). Trimming cost V 5 bases and J 7 bases, with 17 bases left between them. Per the germline V gene, CDR1 is SGHAT and CDR2 is FQNNGV. CDR3 length equals 15 residues. In DNA form, the CDR3 reads TGTGCCAGCAGCCCGCGCGGGGGTTTGGGTGAAAAACTGTTTTTT. Encoded protein: CASSPRGGLGEKLFF.

The sample holds a few counts of this clone. The chain carries TRBV11-3 and TRBJ2-3; TRBD2 matches at 9 bases. This CDR3 region has 16 residues. Trimming cost V 4 bases and J 0 bases; bases outside gene matches: 5. Germline V CDR1 and CDR2: SGHNT, YENEEA. The CDR3 DNA reads as TGTGCCAGCAGCTCCCGAGCGGGAGGTAGCACAGATACGCAGTATTTT. It yields the protein CASSSRAGGSTDTQYF.